This T cell receptor (beta chain) appears in the sequencing data of a study of graft-versus-host responses after intestinal transplantation. Whole-study results and caveats: With peak circulating GvH clone levels came an association with early post-transplant HvG declines.

As regards this clone: Antigen specificity is unknown.

The repertoire was sequenced with immunoSEQ multiplex PCR; TCRdb's copy has only in-frame clones and lacks some. The table has about 47,000 clones, over 80% seen once. The V gene's germline CDR1 is SGHRS and CDR2 YFSETQ. This CDR3 is 18 amino acids long. V lost 0 bases and J 5 bases, leaving 20 bases between the germline ends. The sequencing used PBMCs, collected more than 750 days after a first intestinal transplant, on the day of a second. The receptor was derived from a human patient who received an intestinal transplant, so some T cells may come from the graft donor. The chain links TRBV5-1 to TRBJ2-2; D remains unclear. The CDR3 DNA reads as TGCGCCAGCAGCTTGGTGTCGGCAGGAACAAGTAGGACCGGGGAGCTGTTTTTT. This translates into CASSLVSAGTSRTGELFF. Complete variable domain (other parts from reference TRBV5-1 and TRBJ2-2): KAGVTQTPRYLIKTRGQQVTLSCSPISGHRSVSWYQQTPGQGLQFLFEYFSETQRNKGNFPGRFSGRQFSNSRSEMNVSTLELGDSALYLCASSLVSAGTSRTGELFFGEGSRLTVL.